One and the same sample provided the 16 T cell receptor beta chains below, sequenced in a study of T cell repertoires in cytomegalovirus infection (dated by TCRdb to the late 2010s). Per the publication, the treatment or condition label means: in vitro stimulation with specific CMV peptide epitopes to enrich CMV-specific T cells. The antigens these receptors bind are not known. The listed sequencing device is Illumina HiSeq 1500. Starting from the raw public reads, TCRdb applied fastp trimming at Q25, assembled clones with MiXCR and retained in-frame beta chains. A single entry per CDR3 protein holds the most common genes and DNA from its merged rows. The sample table lists about 270,000 distinct CDR3 sequences, roughly a fifth of them with a count of one. About 20% of the sample is in the top ten clones. The sample here was cultured PBMCs, taken from culture after CMV antigen stimulation. Source of these receptors: a human donor in good health (CMV status not recorded). Some clones in this sample may be carry-over from other donors' samples.

This clonotype came up a few times. The V call is TRBV29-1, the J call TRBJ2-5; D uncertain. The germline V and J ends were trimmed by 2 bases and 4 bases, with 8 bases remaining between them. Germline V gene sequence: CDR1 SQVTM, CDR2 ANQGSEA. The CDR3 has 12 amino acids. DNA for the CDR3: TGCAGCGTTGAAAAAGCGTCAGAGACCCAGTACTTC. Amino acids: CSVEKASETQYF. The whole variable domain, remainder taken from reference TRBV29-1 and TRBJ2-5, is SAVISQKPSRDICQRGTSLTIQCQVDSQVTMMFWYRQQPGQSLTLIATANQGSEATYESGFVIDKFPISRPNLTFSTLTVSNMSPEDSSIYLCSVEKASETQYFGPGTRLLVL.

This clonotype appeared a few times. This rearrangement joins TRBV7-2 to TRBJ2-1, with 9 positions matching TRBD2. Per the germline V gene, CDR1 is SGHTA and CDR2 is FQGNSA. Trimming at V came to 2 bases and at J to 7 bases, leaving 9 bases not matched to a gene. The CDR3 loop spans 16 amino acids. The CDR3 protein is CASSLQRLAGRNEQFF. CDR3 DNA: TGTGCCAGCAGCTTACAAAGGCTAGCGGGAAGGAATGAGCAGTTCTTC.

In this sample, this clonotype turned up many times. V and J are TRBV12-3 or TRBV12-4 and TRBJ2-1; 8 nucleotides match TRBD1. The V gene end was trimmed by 0 bases and the J gene end by 6 bases; junction bases not matched to a gene: 7. The CDR3 covers 16 residues. The DNA of the CDR3 is TGTGCCAGCAGTTTAGCGGACAGGGACGGTGTCAATGAGCAGTTCTTC. It yields the protein CASSLADRDGVNEQFF.

This clonotype was detected only a few times. The genes are TRBV7-8 and TRBJ2-1; 7 bases map to TRBD2. The CDR3 length is 15 residues. Germline loops: CDR1 SGHVS, CDR2 FQNEAQ. The trim removed 0 bases at V and 1 base at J, leaving 0 bases unmatched. The DNA of the CDR3 is TGTGCCAGCAGCTTAGCAGCGGGATCCTACAATGAGCAGTTCTTC. Encoded protein: CASSLAAGSYNEQFF.

This clonotype came up many times. The chain joins TRBV7-2 to TRBJ1-5; tentatively, D is TRBD1 (6 bases). Deletions cut 5 bases from V and 2 bases from J, with 13 bases between. Germline V gene sequence: CDR1 SGHTA, CDR2 FQGNSA. The CDR3 consists of 15 residues. Written as DNA, the CDR3 is TGTGCCAGCAGCGAACAGGGTTTAGGCAATCAGCCCCAGCATTTT. Translating gives CASSEQGLGNQPQHF.

J is TRBJ2-5 and V is TRBV11-1; perhaps TRBD2 as D (6 bases). Germline values: CDR1 SGHAT, CDR2 FQDESV (reference sequence). V lost 2 bases to trimming and J lost 3 bases, with 10 bases between them. The length of the CDR3 is 14 residues. The CDR3 sequence: CASSLYGGKETQYF. The CDR3 DNA reads as TGTGCCAGCAGCTTATACGGGGGAAAAGAGACCCAGTACTTC.

The chain is built from TRBV27 and TRBJ2-5; TRBD2 matches at 9 bases. The CDR3 loop spans 15 amino acids. From germline, CDR1 is MNHEY and CDR2 SMNVEV (reference sequence). J lost 4 bases, V lost 1 base, and 4 bases had no gene match. The CDR3 is CASSLWAGGGETQYF. CDR3 in DNA: TGTGCCAGCAGTTTATGGGCGGGAGGGGGAGAGACCCAGTACTTC.

This clonotype was seen a few times. V gene TRBV27 combines with J gene TRBJ1-1, with TRBD1 identical over 9 bases. J lost 5 bases, V lost 5 bases, and 12 bases had no gene match. Germline assignment: CDR1 MNHEY and CDR2 SMNVEV (reference sequence). The CDR3 spans 16 residues. For the CDR3, the DNA is TGTGCCAGCAGTCGTACCCTCGGGACAGGGAGAACTGAAGCTTTCTTT. Residues: CASSRTLGTGRTEAFF.

This clonotype was detected many times. The chain joins TRBV12-3 or TRBV12-4 to TRBJ2-5, with 7 bases lining up with TRBD2. V gave up 3 bases and J gave up 2 bases; unmatched junction bases: 3. The CDR3 is 14 amino acids. CDR3 amino acids: CASSFRAGQETQYF. In DNA form, the CDR3 reads TGTGCCAGCAGTTTCCGAGCGGGACAAGAGACCCAGTACTTC.

This chain uses TRBV29-1 with TRBJ1-4, with TRBD1 identical over 7 bases. Germline CDR1 reads SQVTM; CDR2 reads ANQGSEA. Trimming took 3 bases from V and 2 from J; bases not matched to a gene: 3. The CDR3 is 14 amino acids. This chain's CDR3 is CSVDPTGTNEKLFF. CDR3 coding DNA: TGCAGCGTTGACCCGACAGGGACTAATGAAAAACTGTTTTTT.

At least ten counts were recorded for this clonotype. The V gene is TRBV5-4, the J gene TRBJ2-2; D may match TRBD1 or TRBD2 (5 bases each). Trimming removed 0 bases at V and 4 bases at J, with 10 bases between. From germline, CDR1 is SGHNT and CDR2 YYREEE (reference sequence). There are 15 residues in the CDR3. For the CDR3, the DNA is TGTGCCAGCAGCTTGGTAGGGGACGGCACCGGGGAGCTGTTTTTT. The encoded protein is CASSLVGDGTGELFF.

A few counts support this clonotype. Germline and junction disagree at one end, which may indicate a read error. The chain couples TRBV7-9 to TRBJ2-7; D could derive from TRBD1 or TRBD2 (5 bases each). Germline V lookup: CDR1 SEHNR, CDR2 FQNEAQ (reference sequence). The CDR3 extends over 12 amino acids. In DNA form, the CDR3 reads TGTGCCAGCAGCGACAGCCGCGGGCCGGAGAACTTC. It encodes CASSDSRGPENF.

The chain is built from TRBV20-1 and TRBJ2-1, with D unclear. In germline, CDR1 is DFQATT, CDR2 SNEGSKA (reference sequence). The CDR3 has 17 residues. V shed 0 bases and J shed 3 bases, with 18 bases lying between them. DNA of the CDR3: TGCAGTGCTAGAGACCTACGAGACCCGTGGAACTACAATGAGCAGTTCTTC. The encoded protein is CSARDLRDPWNYNEQFF.

CDR3 protein: CASGAHIDQPQHF. The CDR3 coding sequence is TGTGCCAGCGGGGCCCACATTGATCAGCCCCAGCATTTT. The V gene is TRBV27, the J gene TRBJ1-5; TRBD1 is a possible D gene (5 bases). CDR3 length: 13 residues. Germline loops: CDR1 MNHEY, CDR2 SMNVEV (reference sequence). V dropped 8 bases and J dropped 5 bases, with 13 bases sitting between them.

The sample holds a few counts of this clonotype. The chain combines TRBV7-3 with TRBJ2-2, with D perhaps assigned TRBD1 or TRBD2 (5 bases each). V lost 5 bases, J lost 1 base, and 26 bases lay in between. CDR3 length equals 20 residues. Germline assignment: CDR1 SGHTA and CDR2 FQGTGA. The CDR3 DNA is TGTGCCAGCAGCCCTAAATCGGGGACCCTAGGGGTAGTGAACACCGGGGAGCTGTTTTTT. This encodes CASSPKSGTLGVVNTGELFF.

This clonotype occurred a few times. The chain uses TRBV20-1 and TRBJ2-5, with 7 bases aligning to TRBD2. CDR1 is DFQATT and CDR2 is SNEGSKA in the germline V gene (reference sequence). This CDR3 contains 14 residues. V was clipped by 0 bases and J by 4 bases; unmatched bases: 5. The DNA for the CDR3 is TGCAGTGCTAGAGATCCCTCGGGGGGAGAGACCCAGTACTTC. It yields the protein CSARDPSGGETQYF.